The rows below give T cell receptor beta chains drawn from one sample of a study of blood T cell repertoires in COVID-19. TCRdb's copy holds only in-frame clones and misses some; the assay was immunoSEQ multiplex PCR. Of fewer than 70,000 clones in the sample, around 81% were seen once. Sequenced sample: peripheral blood. These receptors were taken from a human donor in a cohort sampled during active COVID-19. Both conserved end residues are part of each CDR3. The D gene is left open where the match is weak. Clone size is stated in some rows and not others, as once, few, many or a class when expanded.

>few|TRBJ2-7|TRBV4-3|TRBD1
CASSQETGSEQYF
TGCGCCAGCAGCCAAGAGACAGGGTCCGAGCAGTACTTC
>few|TRBJ2-7|TRBV2|-
CASSPTYEQYF
TGTGCCAGCAGCCCAACCTACGAGCAGTACTTC
>-|TRBJ1-1|TRBV30|-
CALTKNTEAFF
TGTGCCTTGACAAAGAACACTGAAGCTTTCTTT
>-|TRBJ2-3|TRBV6-5|-
CASSYSTTSTDTQYF
TGTGCCAGCAGTTACTCGACGACTAGCACAGATACGCAGTATTTT
>few|TRBJ1-6|TRBV5-6|-
CASSTQGMSPLHF
TGTGCCAGCAGCACCCAGGGTATGAGCCCCCTCCACTTT
>-|TRBJ2-7|TRBV19|-
CASSIVGGDSSYEQYF
TGTGCCAGTAGTATAGTTGGGGGCGATAGCTCCTACGAGCAGTACTTC
>-|TRBJ2-6|TRBV19|TRBD2
CASSAGVPISGANVLTF
TGTGCCAGTAGTGCGGGGGTCCCCATCTCTGGGGCCAACGTCCTGACTTTC
>-|TRBJ2-7|TRBV19|-
CASSGNRGLYEQYF
TGTGCCAGTAGTGGCAACAGGGGACTCTACGAGCAGTACTTC
>-|TRBJ2-2|TRBV19|TRBD1
CASRTGEWGAGELFF
TGTGCCAGTAGGACAGGGGAATGGGGAGCCGGGGAGCTGTTTTTT
>once|TRBJ2-5|TRBV7-8|-
CASSLALGARETQYF
TGTGCCAGCAGCTTAGCGCTGGGGGCGCGGGAGACCCAGTACTTC
>-|TRBJ1-2|TRBV5-4|-
CASSSPGESYGYTF
TGTGCCAGCAGCTCCCCGGGGGAATCCTATGGCTACACCTTC
>-|TRBJ1-5|TRBV7-8|TRBD1
CASSSWGQANQPQHF
TGTGCCAGCAGCTCGTGGGGACAGGCAAATCAGCCCCAGCATTTT
>-|TRBJ2-6|TRBV5-1|TRBD1
CASSLATQGRANVLTF
TGCGCCAGCAGCTTGGCCACACAGGGGAGGGCCAACGTCCTGACTTTC
>-|TRBJ2-7|TRBV11-2|TRBD2
CASSLLAGAAYEQYF
TGTGCCAGCAGCCTACTAGCGGGGGCCGCCTACGAGCAGTACTTC
>-|TRBJ2-7|TRBV3-1/TRBV3-2|TRBD2
CASSPGLAEIYEQYF
TGTGCCAGCAGCCCCGGACTAGCGGAGATTTACGAGCAGTACTTC
>-|TRBJ1-6|TRBV4-1|TRBD1
CASSPGTGPRDSYNSPLHF
TGCGCCAGCAGCCCAGGGACAGGGCCTCGGGACTCCTATAATTCACCCCTCCACTTT
>-|TRBJ2-7|TRBV5-6|-
CASSFVEGDEQYF
TGTGCCAGCAGCTTTGTGGAGGGCGACGAGCAGTACTTC
>-|TRBJ2-5|TRBV5-6|TRBD1
CASSLLGTGGGETQYF
TGTGCCAGCAGCCTCCTTGGGACAGGCGGAGGAGAGACCCAGTACTTC
>-|TRBJ1-4|TRBV11-2|-
CASSPRAPSYEKLFF
TGTGCCAGCAGCCCGCGGGCCCCTTCGTACGAAAAACTGTTTTTT
>-|TRBJ2-3|TRBV6-2/TRBV6-3|TRBD1
CASSSLTGEDTDTQYF
TGTGCCAGCAGTTCGTTGACAGGGGAGGACACAGATACGCAGTATTTT
>-|TRBJ1-1|TRBV6-2/TRBV6-3|-
CASSQRRQAKTEAFF
TGTGCCAGCAGTCAACGGAGACAGGCAAAAACTGAAGCTTTCTTT
>-|TRBJ2-7|TRBV27|TRBD2
CASSFTSGPSYEQYF
TGTGCCAGCAGTTTCACTAGCGGACCCTCCTACGAGCAGTACTTC
>-|TRBJ2-3|TRBV3-1/TRBV3-2|TRBD2
CASSRMGSGGGTDTQYF
TGTGCCAGCAGCCGGATGGGTAGCGGGGGGGGCACAGATACGCAGTATTTT
>once|TRBJ1-6|TRBV21-1|-
CASSKVRQYNSPLHF
TGTGCCAGCAGCAAAGTGCGGCAGTATAATTCACCCCTCCACTTT
>-|TRBJ2-3|TRBV27|-
CASSTSLTADTQYF
TGTGCCAGCAGTACATCACTAACTGCAGATACGCAGTATTTT
>once|TRBJ2-5|TRBV5-1|-
CASSSNIAEETQYF
TGCGCCAGCAGCTCCAACATAGCGGAAGAGACCCAGTACTTC
>-|TRBJ2-1|TRBV28|-
CASSLASDNEQFF
TGTGCCAGCAGCCTCGCATCGGACAATGAGCAGTTCTTC
>-|TRBJ1-2|TRBV19|TRBD1
CASRSGQGTYGYTF
TGTGCCAGTAGAAGCGGACAGGGGACCTATGGCTACACCTTC
>-|TRBJ2-7|TRBV10-1|-
CASSESGLPPHEQYF
TGCGCCAGCAGTGAGTCGGGGCTCCCTCCCCACGAGCAGTACTTC
>-|TRBJ2-1|TRBV15|TRBD2
CATGGEFYNEQFF
TGTGCCACCGGGGGGGAGTTTTACAATGAGCAGTTCTTC
>-|TRBJ2-7|TRBV19|-
CASSIAQASYEQYF
TGTGCCAGTAGTATCGCTCAGGCCTCCTACGAGCAGTACTTC
>-|TRBJ2-7|TRBV6-6|-
CASRWTENYEQYF
TGTGCCAGCCGCTGGACAGAGAACTACGAGCAGTACTTC
>-|TRBJ2-6|TRBV14|TRBD2
CASGVAGAGANVLTF
TGTGCCAGCGGAGTAGCGGGGGCTGGGGCCAACGTCCTGACTTTC
>once|TRBJ2-1|TRBV28|-
CASSLTSTFLDEQFF
TGTGCCAGCAGTTTAACGTCGACGTTTCTAGATGAGCAGTTCTTC
>-|TRBJ1-5|TRBV19|TRBD1
CASSSGTGLFSNQPQHF
TGTGCCAGTAGTTCCGGGACAGGGCTTTTTAGCAATCAGCCCCAGCATTTT
>-|TRBJ1-1|TRBV30|-
CAWSAVAVEAFF
TGTGCCTGGAGTGCGGTAGCCGTTGAAGCTTTCTTT
>-|TRBJ1-5|TRBV19|TRBD1
CASSIINRGSNQPQHF
TGTGCCAGTAGTATAATCAACAGGGGTAGCAATCAGCCCCAGCATTTT
>-|TRBJ1-5|TRBV19|TRBD1
CASRTGVYQPQHF
TGTGCCAGTAGGACAGGGGTTTATCAGCCCCAGCATTTT
>-|TRBJ2-1|TRBV5-6|TRBD1
CASSFGTGTSNEQFF
TGTGCCAGCAGCTTCGGGACAGGGACCTCCAATGAGCAGTTCTTC
>-|TRBJ1-6|TRBV27|-
CASSPPYASPLHF
TGTGCCAGCAGTCCACCCTACGCTTCACCCCTCCACTTT
>-|TRBJ2-7|TRBV7-9|TRBD2
CASSFSLGGGNYEQYF
TGTGCCAGCAGCTTCTCCCTTGGCGGGGGGAACTACGAGCAGTACTTC
>-|TRBJ2-7|TRBV6-6|-
CASRLPGKIYEQYF
TGTGCCAGCAGATTACCGGGAAAGATCTACGAGCAGTACTTC
>-|TRBJ1-4|TRBV5-5|-
CASSLAANEKLFF
TGTGCCAGCAGCCTGGCAGCTAATGAAAAACTGTTTTTT
>-|TRBJ2-4|TRBV27|-
CASSFGGSGENIQYF
TGTGCCAGCAGTTTCGGTGGGAGTGGGGAAAACATTCAGTACTTC
>-|TRBJ1-2|TRBV5-5|TRBD1
CASSHDRGLGGYTF
TGTGCCAGCAGCCATGACAGGGGGCTCGGTGGCTACACCTTC
>few|TRBJ2-7|TRBV20-1|-
CSATYSYEQYF
TGCAGTGCAACCTACAGCTACGAGCAGTACTTC
>-|TRBJ2-6|TRBV11-2|-
CASSVNRVAGANVLTF
TGTGCCAGCAGCGTAAACAGGGTAGCTGGGGCCAACGTCCTGACTTTC
>-|TRBJ1-4|TRBV5-6|-
CASSPDPGATNEKLFF
TGTGCCAGCAGCCCAGACCCGGGAGCAACTAATGAAAAACTGTTTTTT
>-|TRBJ2-7|TRBV28|-
CASSSLDRNSYEQYF
TGTGCCAGCAGTTCCTTAGACAGAAACTCCTACGAGCAGTACTTC
>once|TRBJ1-6|TRBV30|-
CAGGRDAPLHF
TGTGCCGGGGGCCGAGATGCACCCCTCCACTTT
>-|TRBJ2-7|TRBV12-5|TRBD2
CASGLPKGLAGFYEQYF
TGTGCTAGTGGCCTCCCGAAGGGACTAGCGGGATTCTACGAGCAGTACTTC